A selection of T cell receptor beta chains follows, all from one sample in a study of patients and donors after allogeneic stem cell transplantation. Via MiXCR, TCRdb re-called the RT-PCR reads, giving one row per CDR3 protein. The data show about 160,000 distinct CDR3 sequences, with about 24% seen just once and more than 25% held by the top ten. The specimen sequenced was blood, either unsorted or a sorted T cell fraction (not recorded which). All receptors derive from a human donor who was either an allogeneic HSCT recipient or a stem cell or donor lymphocyte infusion donor (not recorded which). It is not recorded whose cells these are; they may come from a transplant donor. Both conserved end residues are part of each CDR3. D genes are given only for firm matches. Only some rows state a clone size, as once, few, many or a class for expanded clones.

j_gene	abundance	v_gene	d_gene	CDR3nt	CDR3aa
TRBJ1-2	few	TRBV29-1	NA	TGCAGCGTTGATGCCCCCAGGGGCGGCTATGGCTACACCTTC	CSVDAPRGGYGYTF
TRBJ1-1	NA	TRBV20-1	NA	TGCAGTGCTGACCCCTATATGAACACTGAAGCTTTCTTT	CSADPYMNTEAFF
TRBJ2-4	few	TRBV10-3	NA	TGTGCCATCAGCGCAATCACATTC	CAISAITF
TRBJ1-1	few	TRBV9	NA	TGTGCCAGCAGCTCAACATCCGCAACATACACTGAAGCTTTCTTT	CASSSTSATYTEAFF
TRBJ2-2	NA	TRBV11-2	NA	TGTGCCAGCATAAAACAGGGTAGAGCCGGGGAGCTGTTTTTT	CASIKQGRAGELFF
TRBJ1-2	many	TRBV7-2	NA	TGTGCCAGCAGCTTAGTCGTCATAAACTATGGCTACACCTTC	CASSLVVINYGYTF
TRBJ2-5	NA	TRBV2	NA	TGTGCCAGCACACGGGACTTTCTACAAGAGACCCAGTACTTC	CASTRDFLQETQYF
TRBJ1-1	few	TRBV29-1	NA	TGCAGCGTGAGTCTTCAGGGATTTGAAGCTTTCTTT	CSVSLQGFEAFF
TRBJ1-3	few	TRBV27	NA	TGTGCCAGCAGTTTAACCCAGGGTTCCGGAAACACCATATATTTT	CASSLTQGSGNTIYF
TRBJ2-7	few	TRBV6-5	NA	TGTGCCAGCCGAAAAGACCCATCCTACGAGCAGTACTTC	CASRKDPSYEQYF
TRBJ1-1	many	TRBV5-1	NA	TGTGCCAGCAGTCCAGGACAAAACACTGAAGCTTTCTTT	CASSPGQNTEAFF
TRBJ2-7	NA	TRBV10-3	TRBD2	TGTGCCATCAGTGAGATGGCTAGCGGCTCCTACCAGCAGTACTTC	CAISEMASGSYQQYF
TRBJ1-1	NA	TRBV29-1	NA	TGCAGCGTTCCACGAGGGGGGGGAGGCACTGAAGCTTTCTTT	CSVPRGGGGTEAFF
TRBJ2-7	NA	TRBV10-3	TRBD1	TGTGCCACTGGGACAGGGGGGTCCTACGAGCAGTACTTC	CATGTGGSYEQYF